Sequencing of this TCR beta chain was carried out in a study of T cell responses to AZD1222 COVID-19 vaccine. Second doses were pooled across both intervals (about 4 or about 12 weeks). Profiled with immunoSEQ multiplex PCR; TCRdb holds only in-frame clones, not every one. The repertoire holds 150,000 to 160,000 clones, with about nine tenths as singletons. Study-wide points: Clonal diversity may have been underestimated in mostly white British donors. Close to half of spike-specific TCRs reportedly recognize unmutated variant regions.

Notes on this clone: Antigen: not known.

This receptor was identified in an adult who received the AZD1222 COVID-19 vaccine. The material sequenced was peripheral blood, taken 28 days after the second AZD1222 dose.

CDR3 sequence (DNA): TGTGCCAGCACTGCGACCGGGGAACTGTTTTTT. Encoded protein: CASTATGELFF. The chain couples TRBV6-5 to TRBJ1-4, with D unresolved. The V end lost 7 bases, the J end lost 12 bases, and 12 bases lay between the germline ends. Per the germline V gene, CDR1 is MNHEY and CDR2 is SVGAGI. The CDR3 consists of 11 residues.